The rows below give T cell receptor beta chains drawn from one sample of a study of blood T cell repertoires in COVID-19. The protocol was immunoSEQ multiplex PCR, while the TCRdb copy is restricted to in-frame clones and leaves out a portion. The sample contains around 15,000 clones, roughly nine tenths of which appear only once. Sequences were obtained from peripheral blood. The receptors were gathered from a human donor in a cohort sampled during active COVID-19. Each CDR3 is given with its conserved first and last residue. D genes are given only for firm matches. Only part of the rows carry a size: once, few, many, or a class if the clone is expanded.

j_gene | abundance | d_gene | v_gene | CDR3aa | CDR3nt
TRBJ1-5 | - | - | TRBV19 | CASSSRGQEVGQPQHF | TGTGCCAGTAGTAGCCGCGGGCAGGAAGTGGGTCAGCCCCAGCATTTT
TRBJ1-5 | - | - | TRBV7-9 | CASSREGDSNQPQHF | TGTGCCAGCAGCAGGGAGGGAGATAGCAATCAGCCCCAGCATTTT
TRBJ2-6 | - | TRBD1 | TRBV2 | CARKQGAVSGANVLTF | TGTGCCAGAAAACAGGGGGCAGTTTCTGGGGCCAACGTCCTGACTTTC
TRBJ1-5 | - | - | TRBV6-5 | CASSPPGVGQPQHF | TGTGCCAGCAGTCCCCCGGGTGTTGGTCAGCCCCAGCATTTT
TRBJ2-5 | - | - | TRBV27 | CASSPYQETQYF | TGTGCCAGCAGTCCGTACCAAGAGACCCAGTACTTC
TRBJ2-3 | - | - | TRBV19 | CASSHGQRFLDTQYF | TGTGCCAGTAGTCACGGACAGCGTTTTCTAGATACGCAGTATTTT
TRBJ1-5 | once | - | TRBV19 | CASGDTTNQPQHF | TGTGCCAGTGGGGACACAACCAATCAGCCCCAGCATTTT
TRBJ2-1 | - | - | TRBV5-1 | CASSLGGTDYNWGVF | TGCGCCAGCAGCTTGGGTGGGACGGACTACAATTGGGGGGTCTTC
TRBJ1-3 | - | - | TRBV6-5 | CASTSLSGNTIYF | TGTGCCAGCACCAGTTTATCTGGAAACACCATATATTTT
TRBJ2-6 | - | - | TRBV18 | CASSPGGHTSGANVLTF | TGTGCCAGCTCACCTGGGGGACACACGTCTGGGGCCAACGTCCTGACTTTC
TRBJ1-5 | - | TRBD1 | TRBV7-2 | CASSSKGQNQPQHF | TGTGCCAGCAGCTCTAAGGGACAGAATCAGCCCCAGCATTTT
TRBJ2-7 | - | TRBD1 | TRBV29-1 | CSAKGQPHEQYF | TGCAGCGCCAAGGGACAGCCCCACGAGCAGTACTTC
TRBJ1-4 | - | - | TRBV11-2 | CASSLGARTTNEKLFF | TGTGCCAGCAGCTTAGGTGCGCGGACAACTAATGAAAAACTGTTTTTT
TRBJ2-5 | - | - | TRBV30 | CAWRATGSIQETQYF | TGTGCCTGGAGGGCCACAGGGTCCATCCAAGAGACCCAGTACTTC
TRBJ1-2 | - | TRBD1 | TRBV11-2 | CASRGFKTGFYGYTF | TGTGCCAGCAGGGGCTTTAAGACAGGGTTCTATGGCTACACCTTC
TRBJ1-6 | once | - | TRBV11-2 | CASSLTPGAALHF | TGTGCCAGCAGCTTAACCCCTGGAGCGGCCCTCCACTTT
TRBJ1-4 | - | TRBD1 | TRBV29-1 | CSVKTGGREKLFF | TGCAGCGTTAAGACAGGGGGGCGTGAAAAACTGTTTTTT
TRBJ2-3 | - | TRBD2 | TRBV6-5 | CASSSRGGGTDTQYF | TGTGCCAGCAGTTCCCGCGGGGGGGGCACAGATACGCAGTATTTT
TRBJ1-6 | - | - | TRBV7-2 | CASSLDPVANSPLHF | TGTGCCAGCAGCTTAGATCCAGTGGCTAATTCACCCCTCCACTTT
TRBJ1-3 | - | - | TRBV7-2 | CASSSAGSGNTIYF | TGTGCCAGCAGCTCCGCCGGCTCTGGAAACACCATATATTTT
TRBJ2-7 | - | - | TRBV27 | CASSLLDQREGQYF | TGTGCCAGCAGTTTATTGGATCAGCGCGAGGGGCAGTACTTC
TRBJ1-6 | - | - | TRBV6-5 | CASSRGAYDNSPLHF | TGTGCCAGCAGCCGTGGGGCGTATGATAATTCACCCCTCCACTTT
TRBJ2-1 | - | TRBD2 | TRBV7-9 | CASSLRTSGENPFF | TGTGCCAGCAGCTTACGGACTAGCGGGGAAAACCCGTTCTTC
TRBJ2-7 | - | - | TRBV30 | CAWSGGREQYF | TGTGCCTGGAGTGGGGGGCGCGAGCAGTACTTC
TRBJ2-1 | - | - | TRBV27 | CASSPLGAYNEQFF | TGTGCCAGCAGCCCCTTGGGGGCTTACAATGAGCAGTTCTTC
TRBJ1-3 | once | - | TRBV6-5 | CASRGSNGNTIYF | TGTGCCAGCCGCGGGTCAAATGGAAACACCATATATTTT
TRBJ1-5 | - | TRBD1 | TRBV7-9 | CASSPQGGSNQPQHF | TGTGCCAGCAGCCCTCAGGGGGGCAGCAATCAGCCCCAGCATTTT
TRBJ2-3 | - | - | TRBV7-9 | CASSPGVGEGDTQYF | TGTGCCAGCAGCCCCGGTGTGGGCGAGGGTGATACGCAGTATTTT
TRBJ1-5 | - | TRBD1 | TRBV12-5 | CASGLVERGRRQPQHF | TGTGCTAGTGGTTTGGTAGAGAGGGGGCGGCGTCAGCCCCAGCATTTT
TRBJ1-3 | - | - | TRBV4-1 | CASSQEGRTGNTIYF | TGCGCCAGCAGCCAAGAGGGGAGAACTGGAAACACCATATATTTT
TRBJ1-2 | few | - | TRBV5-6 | CASSPGASPRGYTF | TGTGCCAGCAGCCCTGGGGCCAGCCCGCGGGGCTACACCTTC